A selection of T cell receptor beta chains follows, all from one sample in a study of T cells in Graves' hyperthyroidism and ophthalmopathy. TCRdb re-called the multiplex PCR reads with MiXCR, one entry per CDR3 protein. The sample holds approximately 420,000 distinct CDR3 sequences, around 15% seen once. Source material: blood. Receptor source: a woman younger than 35 with Graves' hyperthyroidism. Both conserved end residues are part of each CDR3. Each record gives: D gene, V gene, clone size, J gene, CDR3 protein, CDR3 DNA. The D gene is left open where the match is weak. Clone size is stated in some rows and not others, as once, few, many or a class when expanded.

>TRBD1|TRBV10-3|many|TRBJ2-7
CATRQGSSYEQYF
TGTGCCACCCGACAGGGGAGCTCCTACGAGCAGTACTTC
>-|TRBV3-1|-|TRBJ1-2
CASSQQAAGGYTF
TGTGCCAGCAGTCAACAGGCCGCAGGTGGCTACACCTTC
>TRBD1|TRBV20-1|few|TRBJ2-7
CSAGQGNEQYF
TGCAGTGCTGGACAGGGCAACGAGCAGTACTTC
>-|TRBV4-1|few|TRBJ2-7
CASSQESAGQYEQYF
TGCGCCAGCAGCCAAGAGTCGGCAGGGCAGTACGAGCAGTACTTC
>-|TRBV7-6|-|TRBJ2-1
CASSLTRDNEQFF
TGTGCCAGCAGCTTAACAAGGGACAATGAGCAGTTCTTC
>TRBD1|TRBV6-1|many|TRBJ2-1
CASSEKTGTGYNEQFF
TGTGCCAGCAGTGAAAAGACCGGGACAGGCTACAATGAGCAGTTCTTC
>-|TRBV7-2|many|TRBJ2-2
CASRSGANTGELFF
TGTGCCAGCAGGTCCGGCGCGAACACCGGGGAGCTGTTTTTT
>-|TRBV9|few|TRBJ1-6
CASSVAGSGPLHF
TGTGCCAGCAGCGTAGCGGGTTCTGGACCCCTCCACTTT
>TRBD2|TRBV7-8|many|TRBJ2-2
CASSLASFGRAPNTGELFF
TGTGCCAGCAGCTTAGCTTCTTTCGGGAGGGCCCCGAACACCGGGGAGCTGTTTTTT
>-|TRBV6-5|many|TRBJ2-1
CASSYRHGNEQFF
TGTGCCAGCAGTTACCGACACGGCAATGAGCAGTTCTTC
>TRBD2|TRBV9|few|TRBJ2-1
CASSVGSSGRGNEQFF
TGTGCCAGCAGCGTAGGTTCTAGCGGGAGGGGTAATGAGCAGTTCTTC
>TRBD2|TRBV20-1|many|TRBJ2-7
CSARSREGIHEQYF
TGCAGTGCTAGGTCGCGGGAGGGCATCCACGAGCAGTACTTC
>-|TRBV3-1|-|TRBJ2-7
CASSHRGTLDYEQYF
TGTGCCAGCAGCCATAGGGGGACTTTAGATTACGAGCAGTACTTC
>TRBD2|TRBV20-1|-|TRBJ2-3
CSAPLAGSTDTQYF
TGCAGTGCTCCCCTAGCGGGAAGCACAGATACGCAGTATTTT
>TRBD1|TRBV6-2/TRBV6-3|many|TRBJ2-7
CASSYNPGTGGYEQYF
TGTGCCAGCAGTTACAACCCTGGGACAGGGGGCTACGAGCAGTACTTC
>TRBD1|TRBV2|many|TRBJ1-1
CASGGTANTEAFF
TGTGCCAGCGGCGGGACAGCGAACACTGAAGCTTTCTTT
>-|TRBV29-1|many|TRBJ2-1
CSVGRALSYNEQFF
TGCAGCGTTGGGCGGGCTCTCTCCTACAATGAGCAGTTCTTC
>-|TRBV10-3|many|TRBJ2-3
CAISGPTTSTDTQYF
TGTGCCATCAGTGGCCCTACCACTAGCACAGATACGCAGTATTTT
>-|TRBV7-9|few|TRBJ1-1
CASSFYLNGNTEAFF
TGTGCCAGCAGCTTTTACCTCAATGGGAACACTGAAGCTTTCTTT
>-|TRBV6-5|many|TRBJ1-1
CASSYLPQGITDTEAFF
TGTGCCAGCAGTTACCTGCCGCAGGGGATTACGGACACTGAAGCTTTCTTT
>TRBD2|TRBV13|-|TRBJ2-1
CASSVKPGLAGVDGQFF
TGTGCCAGCAGCGTAAAGCCGGGACTAGCGGGAGTTGATGGGCAGTTCTTC
>-|TRBV5-6|few|TRBJ1-1
CASSLDPATEAFF
TGTGCCAGCAGCCTTGACCCGGCCACTGAAGCTTTCTTT
>TRBD1|TRBV7-2|many|TRBJ2-5
CASSFSQGKETQYF
TGTGCCAGCAGCTTTTCACAGGGGAAAGAGACCCAGTACTTC
>TRBD2|TRBV20-1|many|TRBJ2-2
CSARDGTSDTGELFF
TGCAGTGCTAGAGATGGGACTAGCGACACCGGGGAGCTGTTTTTT
>TRBD2|TRBV6-2/TRBV6-3|-|TRBJ2-3
CASRAGVASTDTQYF
TGTGCCAGCCGAGCGGGAGTAGCTAGCACAGATACGCAGTATTTT
>-|TRBV7-2|many|TRBJ1-1
CASNLGKGLSEAFF
TGTGCCAGCAACCTGGGGAAGGGTTTGTCGGAAGCTTTCTTT
>TRBD1|TRBV20-1|-|TRBJ1-3
CSADPGQFKGTIYF
TGCAGTGCGGACCCGGGACAGTTCAAAGGGACCATATATTTT
>-|TRBV30|-|TRBJ1-4
CAGGTGDEKLFF
TGTGCCGGGGGAACAGGAGATGAAAAACTGTTTTTT
>-|TRBV4-2|-|TRBJ2-5
CASSQPDRPFGTQYF
TGTGCCAGCAGCCAACCTGACAGGCCATTTGGGACCCAGTACTTC
>TRBD2|TRBV12-3/TRBV12-4|many|TRBJ2-3
CASTQLAGGSTDTQYF
TGTGCCAGCACTCAATTAGCGGGAGGAAGCACAGATACGCAGTATTTT
>-|TRBV7-2|few|TRBJ1-1
CASRRDGSMNTEAFF
TGTGCCAGCAGACGGGACGGAAGTATGAACACTGAAGCTTTCTTT
>TRBD1|TRBV7-9|many|TRBJ2-3
CASSSSHTGADTQYF
TGTGCCAGCAGCTCAAGCCACACAGGGGCGGATACGCAGTATTTT
>-|TRBV6-1|many|TRBJ2-1
CASSEVSDYNEQFF
TGTGCCAGCAGTGAGGTTAGCGACTACAATGAGCAGTTCTTC
>TRBD1|TRBV12-3/TRBV12-4|-|TRBJ1-4
CASSRGTGGSEKLFF
TGTGCCAGCAGCAGAGGGACAGGGGGCTCTGAAAAACTGTTTTTT
>-|TRBV2|once|TRBJ2-3
CASSLVRDTQYF
TGTGCCAGCAGCTTGGTCCGAGATACGCAGTATTTT
>-|TRBV4-3|few|TRBJ1-5
CASSPNSQEDQPQHF
TGCGCCAGCAGCCCCAATTCACAGGAGGATCAGCCCCAGCATTTT
>TRBD1|TRBV20-1|few|TRBJ2-1
CSARGTGVAFF
TGCAGTGCTCGTGGGACAGGGGTCGCGTTCTTC
>TRBD2|TRBV20-1|few|TRBJ2-1
CSAGGLADYNEQFF
TGCAGCGCAGGAGGACTAGCGGATTACAATGAGCAGTTCTTC
>-|TRBV15|-|TRBJ1-2
CATSRAGGFYGYTF
TGTGCCACCAGCAGAGCAGGAGGGTTCTATGGCTACACCTTC
>-|TRBV6-5|-|TRBJ1-1
CASSYAVTAEAFF
TGTGCCAGCAGTTACGCGGTAACCGCTGAAGCTTTCTTT
>-|TRBV19|-|TRBJ1-6
CASSIDRDSRSPLHF
TGTGCCAGTAGTATCGACCGGGACTCTAGATCACCCCTCCACTTT